This T cell receptor (gamma chain) comes out of a study of Vδ1+ human thymocytes. Whole-study findings and limits: In the thymus, TRG and TRD repertoires looked highly polyclonal with Gaussian CDR3 lengths.

Only a few counts were recorded for this clone. Its antigen is not identified. Other DNA variants within this sample encode the same CDR3. RNA was extracted from the cells and then reverse transcribed. Multiplex PCR used pooled V-gene forward primers and a constant-region reverse primer to amplify CDR3s. TCRdb re-called the multiplex PCR reads with CATT. The profile shows roughly 11,000 gamma-chain clones, roughly 45% of them singletons. Germline V CDR1 and CDR2: VTNTFY, YDVSTARD (reference sequence). This CDR3 has 11 amino acids. V shed 0 bases and J 12 bases; nucleotides not matched to a gene: 5. The receptor was derived from a boy under two years old who had congenital heart surgery. The sequencing sample was made of Vdelta1+ gamma-delta thymocytes from the thymus. Stated subset: FACS-sorted CD3+ TCRalphabeta- TCRVdelta1+ TCRVdelta2- thymocytes. This chain uses TRGV3 with TRGJ1 or TRGJ2. The J gene, left out of TCRdb, was set here by checking the DNA against germline. CDR3 coding DNA: TGTGCCACCTGGGACAGGCGTCGGAAACTCTTT. Protein sequence: CATWDRRRKLF.